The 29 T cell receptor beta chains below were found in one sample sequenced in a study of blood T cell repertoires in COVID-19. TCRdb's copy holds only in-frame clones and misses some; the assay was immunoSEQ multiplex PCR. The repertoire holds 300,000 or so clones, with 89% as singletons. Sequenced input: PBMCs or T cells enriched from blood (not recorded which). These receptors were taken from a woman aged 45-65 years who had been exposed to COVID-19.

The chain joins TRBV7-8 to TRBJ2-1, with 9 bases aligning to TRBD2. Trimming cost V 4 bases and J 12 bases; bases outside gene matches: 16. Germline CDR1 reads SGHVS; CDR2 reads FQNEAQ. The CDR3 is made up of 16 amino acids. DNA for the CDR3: TGTGCCAGCAGCTCCCTCCCTAGCGGGAAGAGATTAAGGCAGTTCTTC. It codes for CASSSLPSGKRLRQFF.

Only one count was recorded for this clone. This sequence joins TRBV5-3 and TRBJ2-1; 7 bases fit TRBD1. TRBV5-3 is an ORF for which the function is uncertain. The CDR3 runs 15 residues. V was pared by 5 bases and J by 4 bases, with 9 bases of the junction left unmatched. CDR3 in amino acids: CARRHDRASYNEQFF. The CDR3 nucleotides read TGTGCCAGAAGGCATGACAGGGCCTCTTACAATGAGCAGTTCTTC.

In DNA, the CDR3 is TGCGCCAGCAGCCCATCAGGGTTGGGGGAGACCCAGTACTTC. Protein: CASSPSGLGETQYF. This chain joins TRBV5-1 and TRBJ2-5; the D gene is possibly TRBD1 (5 bases). CDR3 length equals 14 residues. Germline assignment: CDR1 SGHRS and CDR2 YFSETQ. Trimming stripped 4 bases from V and 5 bases from J, with 15 bases between. Full variable domain (rest looked up from reference TRBV5-1 and TRBJ2-5): KAGVTQTPRYLIKTRGQQVTLSCSPISGHRSVSWYQQTPGQGLQFLFEYFSETQRNKGNFPGRFSGRQFSNSRSEMNVSTLELGDSALYLCASSPSGLGETQYFGPGTRLLVL.

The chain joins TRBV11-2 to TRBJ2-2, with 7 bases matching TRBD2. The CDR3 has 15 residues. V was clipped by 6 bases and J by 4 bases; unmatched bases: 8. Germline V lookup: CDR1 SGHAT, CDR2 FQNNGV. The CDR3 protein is CASRVRGVITGELFF. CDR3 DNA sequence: TGTGCCAGCAGGGTACGGGGGGTCATCACCGGGGAGCTGTTTTTT.

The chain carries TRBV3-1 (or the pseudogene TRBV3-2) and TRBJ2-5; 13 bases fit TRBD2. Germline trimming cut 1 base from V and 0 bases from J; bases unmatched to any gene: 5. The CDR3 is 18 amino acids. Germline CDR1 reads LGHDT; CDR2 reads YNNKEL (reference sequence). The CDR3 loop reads CASSQGSLAGGYQETQYF. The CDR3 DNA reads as TGTGCCAGCAGCCAAGGGTCACTAGCGGGGGGGTACCAAGAGACCCAGTACTTC.

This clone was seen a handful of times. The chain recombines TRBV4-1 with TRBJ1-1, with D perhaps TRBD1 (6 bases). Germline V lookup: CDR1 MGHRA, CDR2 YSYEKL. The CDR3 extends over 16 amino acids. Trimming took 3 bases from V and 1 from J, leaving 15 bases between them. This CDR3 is CASSHRRTVANTEAFF. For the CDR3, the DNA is TGCGCCAGCAGCCATCGGAGGACAGTGGCGAACACTGAAGCTTTCTTT.

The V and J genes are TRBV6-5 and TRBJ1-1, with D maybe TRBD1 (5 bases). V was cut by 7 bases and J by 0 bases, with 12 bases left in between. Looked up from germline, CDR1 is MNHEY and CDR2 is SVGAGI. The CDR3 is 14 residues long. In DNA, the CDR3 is TGTGCCAGCATCTGGGGCCACCTGAACACTGAAGCTTTCTTT. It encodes CASIWGHLNTEAFF.

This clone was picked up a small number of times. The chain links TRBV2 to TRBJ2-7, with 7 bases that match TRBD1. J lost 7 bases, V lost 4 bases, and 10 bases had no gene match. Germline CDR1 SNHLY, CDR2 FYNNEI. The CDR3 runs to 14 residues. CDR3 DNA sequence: TGTGCCAGCAGTGCCCTTGGGACAGATGGGGAGCAGTACTTC. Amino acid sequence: CASSALGTDGEQYF.

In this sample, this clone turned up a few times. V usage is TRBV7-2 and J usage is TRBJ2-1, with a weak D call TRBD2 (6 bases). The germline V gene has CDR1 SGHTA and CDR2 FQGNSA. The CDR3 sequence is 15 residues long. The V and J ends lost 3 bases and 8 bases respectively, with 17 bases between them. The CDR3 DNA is TGTGCCAGCAGCTTCCGGGGGTCCCCTGAGGATGAGCAGTTCTTC. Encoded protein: CASSFRGSPEDEQFF.

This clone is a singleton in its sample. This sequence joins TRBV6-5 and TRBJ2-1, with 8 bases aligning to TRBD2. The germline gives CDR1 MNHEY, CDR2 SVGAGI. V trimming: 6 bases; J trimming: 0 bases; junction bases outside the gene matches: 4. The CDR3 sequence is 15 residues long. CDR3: CASSRSGGSYNEQFF. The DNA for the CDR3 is TGTGCCAGCAGCCGAAGCGGGGGCTCCTACAATGAGCAGTTCTTC.

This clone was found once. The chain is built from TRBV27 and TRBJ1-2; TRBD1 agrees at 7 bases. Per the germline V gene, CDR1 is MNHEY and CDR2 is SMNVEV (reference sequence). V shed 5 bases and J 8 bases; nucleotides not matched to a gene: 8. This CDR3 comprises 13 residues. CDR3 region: CASSPNRGQGYTF. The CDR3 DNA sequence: TGTGCCAGCAGTCCTAACAGGGGCCAGGGCTACACCTTC.

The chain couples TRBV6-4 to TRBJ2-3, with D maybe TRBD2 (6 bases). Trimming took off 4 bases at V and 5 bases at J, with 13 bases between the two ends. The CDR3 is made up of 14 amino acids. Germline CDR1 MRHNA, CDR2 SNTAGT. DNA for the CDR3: TGTGCCAGCAGTGGTTCTGGGCGGGGAGATACGCAGTATTTT. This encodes CASSGSGRGDTQYF.

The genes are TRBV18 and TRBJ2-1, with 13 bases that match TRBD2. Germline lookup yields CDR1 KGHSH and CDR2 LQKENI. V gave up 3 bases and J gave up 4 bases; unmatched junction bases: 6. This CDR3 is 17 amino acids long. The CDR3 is CASSPGLAGAGYNEQFF. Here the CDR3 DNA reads TGTGCCAGCTCACCCGGACTAGCGGGGGCCGGTTACAATGAGCAGTTCTTC. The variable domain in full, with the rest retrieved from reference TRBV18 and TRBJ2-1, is NAGVMQNPRHLVRRRGQEARLRCSPMKGHSHVYWYRQLPEEGLKFMVYLQKENIIDESGMPKERFSAEFPKEGPSILRIQQVVRGDSAAYFCASSPGLAGAGYNEQFFGPGTRLTVL.

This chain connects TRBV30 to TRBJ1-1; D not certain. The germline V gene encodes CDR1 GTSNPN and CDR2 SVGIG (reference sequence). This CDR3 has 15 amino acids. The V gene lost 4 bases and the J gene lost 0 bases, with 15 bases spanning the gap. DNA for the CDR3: TGTGCCTGGAAGGCTGCAGGCAACCTGAACACTGAAGCTTTCTTT. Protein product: CAWKAAGNLNTEAFF.

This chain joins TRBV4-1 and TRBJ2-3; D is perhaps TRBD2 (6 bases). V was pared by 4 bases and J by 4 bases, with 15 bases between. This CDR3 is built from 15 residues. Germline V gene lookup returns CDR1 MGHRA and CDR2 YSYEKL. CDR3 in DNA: TGCGCCAGCAGCCCGACCGGGGGTTGGGCAGATACGCAGTATTTT. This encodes CASSPTGGWADTQYF.

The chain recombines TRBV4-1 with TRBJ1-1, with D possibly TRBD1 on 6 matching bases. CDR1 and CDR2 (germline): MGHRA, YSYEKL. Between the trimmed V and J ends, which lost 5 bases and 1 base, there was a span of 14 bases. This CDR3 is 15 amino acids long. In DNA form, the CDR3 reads TGCGCCAGCAGCTACGATCAGGGGTCGAACACTGAAGCTTTCTTT. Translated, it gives CASSYDQGSNTEAFF.

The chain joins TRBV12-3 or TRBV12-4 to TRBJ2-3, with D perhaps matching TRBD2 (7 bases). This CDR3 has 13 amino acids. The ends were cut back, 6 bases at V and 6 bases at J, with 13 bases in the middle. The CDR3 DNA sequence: TGTGCCAGCAGCGACGGGGGGCGGGATACGCAGTATTTT. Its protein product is CASSDGGRDTQYF.

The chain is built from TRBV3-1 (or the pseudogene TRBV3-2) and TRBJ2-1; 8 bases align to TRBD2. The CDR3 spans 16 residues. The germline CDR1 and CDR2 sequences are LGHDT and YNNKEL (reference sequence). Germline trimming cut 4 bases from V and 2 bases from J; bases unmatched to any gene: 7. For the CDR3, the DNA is TGTGCCAGCAGCCTCGGCGGCGGGAGGCCCTACAATGAGCAGTTCTTC. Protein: CASSLGGGRPYNEQFF.

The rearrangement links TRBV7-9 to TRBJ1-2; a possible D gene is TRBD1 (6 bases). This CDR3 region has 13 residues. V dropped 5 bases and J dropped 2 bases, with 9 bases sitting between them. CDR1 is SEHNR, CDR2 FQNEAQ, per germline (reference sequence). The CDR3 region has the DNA TGTGCCAGCAGCGTCGACAGGAACTATGGCTACACCTTC. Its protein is CASSVDRNYGYTF.

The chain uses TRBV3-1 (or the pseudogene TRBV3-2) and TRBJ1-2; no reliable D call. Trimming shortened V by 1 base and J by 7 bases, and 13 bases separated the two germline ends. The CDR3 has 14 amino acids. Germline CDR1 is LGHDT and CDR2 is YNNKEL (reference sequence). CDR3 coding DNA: TGTGCCAGCAGCCAAGGGGCAGGTATTGGTGGCTACACCTTC. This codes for CASSQGAGIGGYTF.

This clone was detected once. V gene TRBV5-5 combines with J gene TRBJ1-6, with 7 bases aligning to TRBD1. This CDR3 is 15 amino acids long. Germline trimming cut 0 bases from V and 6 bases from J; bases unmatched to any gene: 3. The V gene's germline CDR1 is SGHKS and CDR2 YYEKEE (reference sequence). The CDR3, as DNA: TGTGCCAGCAGCTTGGCCGGGACAGCTAATTCACCCCTCCACTTT. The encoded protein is CASSLAGTANSPLHF.

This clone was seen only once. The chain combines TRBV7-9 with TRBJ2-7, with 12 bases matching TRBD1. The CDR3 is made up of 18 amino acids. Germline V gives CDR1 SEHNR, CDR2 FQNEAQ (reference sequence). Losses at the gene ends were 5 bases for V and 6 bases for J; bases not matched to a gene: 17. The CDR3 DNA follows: TGTGCCAGCAGCGCCTCCCATTCGGGGGACAGGGGGCGTCGCGAGCAGTACTTC. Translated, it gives CASSASHSGDRGRREQYF.

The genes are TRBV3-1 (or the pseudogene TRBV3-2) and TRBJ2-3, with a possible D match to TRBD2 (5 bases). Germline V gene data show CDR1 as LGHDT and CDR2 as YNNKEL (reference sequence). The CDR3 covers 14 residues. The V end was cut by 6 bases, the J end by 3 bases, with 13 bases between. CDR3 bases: TGTGCCAGCAGGGGTGAGGGTCGAACAGATACGCAGTATTTT. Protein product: CASRGEGRTDTQYF.

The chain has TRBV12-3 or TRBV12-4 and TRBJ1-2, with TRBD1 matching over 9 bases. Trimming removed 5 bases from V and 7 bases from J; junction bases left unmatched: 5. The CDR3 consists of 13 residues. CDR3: CASSQQGARGYTF. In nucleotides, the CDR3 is TGTGCCAGCAGTCAACAGGGGGCACGTGGCTACACCTTC.

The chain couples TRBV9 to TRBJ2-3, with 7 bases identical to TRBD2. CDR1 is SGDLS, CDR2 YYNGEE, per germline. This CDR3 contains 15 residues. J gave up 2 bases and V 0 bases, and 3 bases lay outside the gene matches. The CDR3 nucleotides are TGTGCCAGCAGCGTAGCGGGGGGTTTCACAGATACGCAGTATTTT. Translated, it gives CASSVAGGFTDTQYF.

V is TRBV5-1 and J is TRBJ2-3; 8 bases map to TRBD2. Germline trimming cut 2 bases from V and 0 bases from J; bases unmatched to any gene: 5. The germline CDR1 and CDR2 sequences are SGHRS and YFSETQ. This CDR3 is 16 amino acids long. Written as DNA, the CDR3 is TGCGCCAGCAGCTTCGGGGCGGGGGGAAGCACAGATACGCAGTATTTT. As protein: CASSFGAGGSTDTQYF.

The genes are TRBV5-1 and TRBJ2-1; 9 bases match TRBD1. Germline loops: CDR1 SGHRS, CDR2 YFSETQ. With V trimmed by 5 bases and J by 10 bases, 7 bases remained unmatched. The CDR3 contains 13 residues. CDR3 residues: CASSQETGGEQFF. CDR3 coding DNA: TGCGCCAGCAGTCAGGAAACAGGGGGCGAGCAGTTCTTC.

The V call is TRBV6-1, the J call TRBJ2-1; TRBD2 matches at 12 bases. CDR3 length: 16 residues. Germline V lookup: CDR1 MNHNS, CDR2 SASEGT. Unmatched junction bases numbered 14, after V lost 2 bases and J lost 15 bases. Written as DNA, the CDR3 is TGTGCCAGCAGTGAAAGGGCTAGCGGGGGGGCCAGAATTGGGTTCTTC. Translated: CASSERASGGARIGFF.

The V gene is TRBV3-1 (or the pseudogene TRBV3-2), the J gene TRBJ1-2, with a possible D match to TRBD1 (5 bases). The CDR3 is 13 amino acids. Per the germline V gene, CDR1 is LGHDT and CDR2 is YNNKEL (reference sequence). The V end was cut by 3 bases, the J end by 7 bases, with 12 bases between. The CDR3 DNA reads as TGTGCCAGCAGCCACTTGACAGACGGTGGCTACACCTTC. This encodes CASSHLTDGGYTF.